Listed below are T cell receptor beta chains from one sample, sequenced in a study of T cells expressing NK-cell markers. TCRdb reprocessed the 5' RACE reads and keeps a single row for each CDR3 protein, giving no DNA. This table lists approximately 550,000 distinct CDR3 sequences. Input material: blood T cells: a sorted CD56 or NKG2C T cell subset, CD4+ or CD8+ T cells, or bulk PBMC T cells (not recorded which). These receptors all come from a man between 18 and 35 years old in good health. CDR3s include the opening cysteine and the closing phenylalanine or tryptophan.

TRBJ2-1	TRBV2	CASSEVAPRGLNEQFF
TRBJ2-3	TRBV29-1	CSAKDRDSTDTQYF
TRBJ1-3	TRBV6-1	CASTWSGTGNTIYF
TRBJ1-1	TRBV6-5	CASSHFGGGANTEAFF
TRBJ2-3	TRBV7-7	CASSKGTLSTDTQYF
TRBJ1-2	TRBV19	CASATGQGNYGYTF
TRBJ2-1	TRBV11-2	CASSLEAGTNEQFF
TRBJ1-4	TRBV27	CASSSYLGGEKLFF
TRBJ2-5	TRBV7-9	CASSVSSGSIETQYF
TRBJ2-2	TRBV6-5	CASSTRQTGELFF
TRBJ2-6	TRBV20-1	CSAPGQNPGANVLTF
TRBJ2-5	TRBV6-1	CASRPTWYQETQYF
TRBJ2-3	TRBV11-2	CASSLASGWRDTQYF
TRBJ1-1	TRBV7-2	CASSSRILGSTEAFF
TRBJ2-4	TRBV10-3	CATANGQGLTKNIQYF
TRBJ2-5	TRBV25-1	CASKDRGQETQYF
TRBJ1-3	TRBV7-8	CASSSRDSPSGNTIYF
TRBJ2-5	TRBV6-2/TRBV6-3	CASSYNVGSRTQETQYF
TRBJ1-1	TRBV6-5	CASSHPGQGANTEAFF
TRBJ2-7	TRBV20-1	CSARREYEQYF
TRBJ2-5	TRBV6-5	CASSSGTRYETQYF
TRBJ2-1	TRBV6-1	CASSEGRLAGSQFF
TRBJ2-2	TRBV29-1	CSVVLAGGPHTGELFF
TRBJ2-3	TRBV5-5	CASSPDNTDTQYF
TRBJ2-1	TRBV20-1	CSARVRLAGVLNEQFF
TRBJ2-1	TRBV5-1	CASSLISTSGSIREQFF
TRBJ1-3	TRBV6-1	CASSQLPAYSGNTIYF
TRBJ1-1	TRBV14	CASSQDNLFPRTEAFF
TRBJ1-4	TRBV5-1	CASSLWEFDEKLFF
TRBJ2-2	TRBV7-3	CASSFTGGRSGELFF
TRBJ2-7	TRBV7-8	CASFRGRDTVYEQYF
TRBJ2-7	TRBV11-2	CASSSLRSSGSDYEQYF
TRBJ2-1	TRBV29-1	CSVGGRGGLAGVYEQFF
TRBJ2-7	TRBV12-3/TRBV12-4	CASSSTHRYPNYEQYF
TRBJ1-3	TRBV7-2	CASSALGRGSGNTIYF
TRBJ1-1	TRBV29-1	CSGLTGSSEAFF
TRBJ2-3	TRBV25-1	CASSSFEGDTQYF
TRBJ2-1	TRBV27	CASSFGGGSRSDLYNEQFF
TRBJ2-5	TRBV12-5	CASGWTGDGRETQYF
TRBJ2-3	TRBV29-1	CSVDRALAESTDTQYF
TRBJ1-1	TRBV12-3/TRBV12-4	CASILRRGRVNTEAFF